This is a list of T cell receptor beta chains from one sample in a study of response to subunit inactivated influenza vaccine. TCRdb ran MiXCR on the RT-PCR reads and lists one entry per CDR3 protein. The repertoire holds hundreds of thousands of distinct CDR3 sequences, with approximately 14% as singletons. The material sequenced was PBMCs from blood, taken 14 days before vaccination. The receptors originated from a middle-aged man who received an inactivated influenza vaccine. The CDR3 runs from the conserved cysteine through the conserved F or W. Each record gives: J gene, V gene, CDR3 protein.

j_gene: TRBJ2-7
v_gene: TRBV20-1
CDR3aa: CSAKLGTGDHEQYF

j_gene: TRBJ1-3
v_gene: TRBV10-3
CDR3aa: CAIRGQGASGNTIYF

j_gene: TRBJ1-2
v_gene: TRBV12-3/TRBV12-4
CDR3aa: CASSSRTGNYGYTF

j_gene: TRBJ2-5
v_gene: TRBV12-3/TRBV12-4
CDR3aa: CASSRDGPETQYF

j_gene: TRBJ2-1
v_gene: TRBV7-2
CDR3aa: CASSPETSGGLHEQFF

j_gene: TRBJ2-7
v_gene: TRBV6-2/TRBV6-3
CDR3aa: CASSYSVGTLLYEQYF

j_gene: TRBJ2-3
v_gene: TRBV19
CDR3aa: CASSIGAVLTGDTQYF

j_gene: TRBJ2-1
v_gene: TRBV5-1
CDR3aa: CASSLASPGNEQFF

j_gene: TRBJ2-2
v_gene: TRBV20-1
CDR3aa: CSARTRDRGIGELFF

j_gene: TRBJ2-7
v_gene: TRBV19
CDR3aa: CASSAPGSAYEQYF

j_gene: TRBJ1-1
v_gene: TRBV7-8
CDR3aa: CASSAGQGGSAFF

j_gene: TRBJ2-2
v_gene: TRBV5-1
CDR3aa: CASSPTWGTGELFF

j_gene: TRBJ2-1
v_gene: TRBV5-6
CDR3aa: CASGWSLASYNEQFF

j_gene: TRBJ2-6
v_gene: TRBV5-1
CDR3aa: CASSLGFTGSGANVLTF

j_gene: TRBJ2-2
v_gene: TRBV6-1
CDR3aa: CASIGLAGGGSTGELFF

j_gene: TRBJ2-3
v_gene: TRBV7-2
CDR3aa: CASSLALLAGGDTQYF

j_gene: TRBJ2-1
v_gene: TRBV6-2/TRBV6-3
CDR3aa: CASNHPQHRVAKNEQFF

j_gene: TRBJ1-2
v_gene: TRBV4-1
CDR3aa: CASSHLGRLDYGYTF

j_gene: TRBJ2-5
v_gene: TRBV12-3/TRBV12-4
CDR3aa: CASSRGLADEAETQYF

j_gene: TRBJ2-2
v_gene: TRBV11-2
CDR3aa: CASSLELGELFF

j_gene: TRBJ2-7
v_gene: TRBV2
CDR3aa: CASSEGSRVQYF

j_gene: TRBJ1-2
v_gene: TRBV2
CDR3aa: CASSSGAGNYGYTF

j_gene: TRBJ2-1
v_gene: TRBV11-2
CDR3aa: CASSPRQGAEFF

j_gene: TRBJ1-1
v_gene: TRBV9
CDR3aa: CASSPRVQTPTEAFF

j_gene: TRBJ2-5
v_gene: TRBV12-3/TRBV12-4
CDR3aa: CASKFWGETQYF

j_gene: TRBJ2-1
v_gene: TRBV5-1
CDR3aa: CASSLAVGGTYNEQFF

j_gene: TRBJ2-5
v_gene: TRBV27
CDR3aa: CASSPWTGGQTQYF

j_gene: TRBJ2-3
v_gene: TRBV29-1
CDR3aa: CSVAQGALADTQYF

j_gene: TRBJ2-4
v_gene: TRBV12-3/TRBV12-4
CDR3aa: CASSFFLAGGSLAKNIQYF

j_gene: TRBJ1-6
v_gene: TRBV14
CDR3aa: CASSQGGSNNSPLHF

j_gene: TRBJ2-7
v_gene: TRBV27
CDR3aa: CASSLTLAGGTNYEQYF

j_gene: TRBJ2-2
v_gene: TRBV7-9
CDR3aa: CASSGAEGYTGELFF

j_gene: TRBJ2-7
v_gene: TRBV20-1
CDR3aa: CSATRLAGAYEQYF

j_gene: TRBJ2-3
v_gene: TRBV10-2
CDR3aa: CATGTSGDTQYF